One and the same sample provided the 30 T cell receptor beta chains below, sequenced in a study of OX40 agonist ivuxolimab in advanced cancers. Sequencing was performed with immunoSEQ multiplex PCR; in TCRdb, only in-frame clones are kept and a portion is missing. This table has roughly 67,000 clones, roughly 80% appearing once. Sequencing used CD4+ or CD8+ T cells sorted from blood, obtained in a trial of the OX40 agonist ivuxolimab. The receptors derive from an adult with an advanced solid tumor such as melanoma, head and neck, liver or kidney cancer.

The CDR3 DNA sequence: TGTGCCATCAGTGAGTCTGGGGGGTCGAACATTCAGTACTTC. This encodes CAISESGGSNIQYF. The chain combines TRBV10-3 with TRBJ2-4; possibly TRBD2 for D (6 bases). The V and J ends lost 0 bases and 7 bases respectively, with 10 bases between them. The CDR3 totals 14 residues. Looked up from germline, CDR1 is ENHRY and CDR2 is SYGVKD.

This clone is a singleton in its sample. The rearrangement uses TRBV2 and TRBJ2-7; possible D gene TRBD2, 5 bases. Germline V lookup: CDR1 SNHLY, CDR2 FYNNEI. This CDR3 has 15 residues. The ends were cut back, 6 bases at V and 2 bases at J, with 17 bases in the middle. CDR3 sequence: CASSLAGWSAYEQYF. The CDR3 nucleotides are TGTGCCAGCAGCCTAGCCGGATGGTCCGCCTACGAGCAGTACTTC. Using reference TRBV2 and TRBJ2-7 for the parts outside the CDR3, the full variable domain is EPEVTQTPSHQVTQMGQEVILRCVPISNHLYFYWYRQILGQKVEFLVSFYNNEISEKSEIFDDQFSVERPDGSNFTLKIRSTKLEDSAMYFCASSLAGWSAYEQYFGPGTRLTVT.

The V call is TRBV4-3, the J call TRBJ2-1; a weak D match, TRBD2 (5 bases). The CDR3 is made up of 15 amino acids. The germline gives CDR1 LGHNA, CDR2 YSLEER. The germline V and J ends were trimmed by 5 bases and 8 bases, with 19 bases remaining between them. CDR3 protein: CASSYFKPPGDEQFF. Written as DNA, the CDR3 is TGCGCCAGCAGCTACTTTAAACCCCCCGGGGATGAGCAGTTCTTC.

This clone was detected only a few times. This chain links TRBV29-1 with TRBJ2-7, with no clear D. This CDR3 has 12 residues. Trimming removed 1 base from V and 6 bases from J, with 10 bases in between. The germline gives CDR1 SQVTM, CDR2 ANQGSEA. For the CDR3, the DNA is TGCAGCGTTGAAGGTGACTCCACCGAGCAGTACTTC. This translates into CSVEGDSTEQYF.

A few counts support this clone. The chain combines TRBV5-4 with TRBJ2-6; D is perhaps TRBD2 (5 bases). Looked up from germline, CDR1 is SGHNT and CDR2 is YYREEE (reference sequence). The CDR3 is 15 residues long. Trimming cost V 3 bases and J 2 bases, with 9 bases left between them. CDR3 loop: CASSWSRAGANVLTF. CDR3 coding DNA: TGTGCCAGCAGCTGGTCGAGGGCTGGGGCCAACGTCCTGACTTTC.

V and J are TRBV5-1 and TRBJ1-2, with D perhaps matching TRBD1 (5 bases). The V and J ends lost 4 bases and 6 bases respectively, with 19 bases between them. The germline gives CDR1 SGHRS, CDR2 YFSETQ. The CDR3 consists of 15 residues. CDR3 bases: TGCGCCAGCAGCCCCCCCCGGGCAGGGTCGGATGGCTACACCTTC. This gives the protein CASSPPRAGSDGYTF.

This chain uses TRBV5-4 with TRBJ1-2; 9 bases map to TRBD1. This CDR3 spans 16 amino acids. CDR1 SGHNT and CDR2 YYREEE come from the germline V gene (reference sequence). Losses at the gene ends were 3 bases for V and 0 bases for J; bases not matched to a gene: 6. CDR3 loop: CASSSKTGGPNYGYTF. CDR3 coding DNA: TGTGCCAGCAGCTCAAAAACAGGGGGCCCTAACTATGGCTACACCTTC.

The rearrangement uses TRBV29-1 and TRBJ2-2; a possible D gene is TRBD2 (6 bases). V was clipped by 7 bases and J by 7 bases, with 10 bases between them. Germline CDR1 reads SQVTM; CDR2 reads ANQGSEA. The CDR3 length is 11 residues. The DNA for the CDR3 is TGCAGCGGAAGGAGGGACGGGGAGCTGTTTTTT. This translates into CSGRRDGELFF.

The gene calls are TRBV29-1 and TRBJ1-5, with D perhaps matching TRBD1 (5 bases). The CDR3 totals 13 residues. V gave up 5 bases and J gave up 3 bases, with 11 bases separating them. Germline-derived CDR1 and CDR2 are SQVTM and ANQGSEA. The CDR3 DNA is TGCAGCGTTCTGACAGATACCAATCAGCCCCAGCATTTT. It translates to CSVLTDTNQPQHF.

The rearrangement uses TRBV5-1 and TRBJ2-1; D is undetermined. The CDR3 length is 13 residues. The V and J ends lost 1 base and 5 bases respectively, with 7 bases between them. CDR1 is SGHRS and CDR2 is YFSETQ in the germline V gene. The CDR3 protein is CASSLRVNNEQFF. Written as DNA, the CDR3 is TGCGCCAGCAGCTTGAGGGTCAACAATGAGCAGTTCTTC.

The chain combines TRBV18 with TRBJ2-1, with a tentative D call TRBD2 (5 bases). The germline V gene has CDR1 KGHSH and CDR2 LQKENI. Deletions cut 0 bases from V and 0 bases from J, with 6 bases between. The CDR3 length is 15 residues. The CDR3 region is CASSPPSASYNEQFF. DNA for the CDR3: TGTGCCAGCTCACCACCTAGCGCCTCCTACAATGAGCAGTTCTTC.

CDR3 protein: CASSKGHKRQPQHF. The CDR3 coding sequence is TGTGCCAGCAGCAAAGGCCATAAACGTCAGCCCCAGCATTTT. The chain couples TRBV21-1 to TRBJ1-5. TRBV21-1 is a listed pseudogene. This CDR3 has 14 residues.

V gene TRBV6-1 combines with J gene TRBJ1-4; possible D gene TRBD1, 5 bases. V was cut by 6 bases and J by 3 bases, with 11 bases left in between. The CDR3 length is 14 residues. Germline V lookup: CDR1 MNHNS, CDR2 SASEGT. The CDR3 is CASSRALANEKLFF. The CDR3 DNA follows: TGTGCCAGCAGCAGGGCATTGGCTAATGAAAAACTGTTTTTT.

The table lists this clone with a few counts. The genes are TRBV6-5 and TRBJ1-2; 10 nucleotides match TRBD1. V lost 5 bases and J lost 8; bases outside the gene matches: 5. The germline gives CDR1 MNHEY, CDR2 SVGAGI. The CDR3 loop spans 13 amino acids. The DNA of the CDR3 is TGTGCCAGCAGTCGGGACAGGGGAGACGGCTACACCTTC. Its translation is CASSRDRGDGYTF.

The sample holds a few counts of this clone. The gene calls are TRBV10-1 and TRBJ1-6; D remains unclear. The germline V gene has CDR1 WNHNN and CDR2 SYGVQD (reference sequence). V dropped 2 bases and J dropped 10 bases, with 9 bases sitting between them. The CDR3 covers 13 residues. CDR3 sequence (DNA): TGCGCCAGCAGTGAGACGGACGTGTCACCCCTCCACTTT. This translates into CASSETDVSPLHF.

This clone has just a few counts. This chain joins TRBV5-6 and TRBJ1-2, with D possibly matching TRBD1 (6 bases). V was shortened by 3 bases and J by 3 bases, with 12 bases between the two germline ends. The CDR3 contains 14 residues. The germline V gene has CDR1 SGHDT and CDR2 YYEEEE. This chain's CDR3 is CASSYLTGYYGYTF. The CDR3 DNA is TGTGCCAGCAGCTACCTTACAGGGTACTATGGCTACACCTTC.

The table lists this clone with a few counts. The chain combines TRBV7-6 with TRBJ1-3; D possibly corresponds to TRBD1 (6 bases). Germline CDR1 and CDR2: SGHVS and FNYEAQ. The V end was cut by 4 bases, the J end by 0 bases, with 13 bases between. The CDR3 totals 16 residues. CDR3: CASSSGGGLSGNTIYF. The CDR3 coding sequence is TGTGCCAGCAGCTCCGGAGGGGGGCTCTCTGGAAACACCATATATTTT.

V usage is TRBV4-3 and J usage is TRBJ2-2; 7 bases map to TRBD2. The CDR3 totals 17 residues. The V and J ends lost 0 bases and 6 bases, in that order; junction bases with no gene match: 10. Germline lookup yields CDR1 LGHNA and CDR2 YSLEER. CDR3 sequence: CASSQDGSGVRAGELFF. The CDR3 DNA follows: TGCGCCAGCAGCCAAGATGGGAGCGGGGTTAGGGCCGGGGAGCTGTTTTTT.

The rearrangement links TRBV7-7 to TRBJ2-2; a possible D gene is TRBD1 (6 bases). V was shortened by 6 bases and J by 6 bases, with 14 bases between the two germline ends. The CDR3 is 14 amino acids. In germline, CDR1 is SSHAT, CDR2 FNYEAQ (reference sequence). CDR3 sequence (DNA): TGTGCCAGCAGGCCGGGACAAAATCCCGGGGAGCTGTTTTTT. Translated, it gives CASRPGQNPGELFF.

V usage is TRBV11-2 and J usage is TRBJ2-5, with 7 bases identical to TRBD2. The germline CDR1 and CDR2 sequences are SGHAT and FQNNGV. The ends lost 5 bases at V and 2 bases at J; junction bases unmatched: 5. CDR3 size: 14 residues. As DNA, the CDR3 is TGTGCCAGCAGCCTATCGGGACTACAAGAGACCCAGTACTTC. Its translation is CASSLSGLQETQYF.

This chain connects TRBV5-6 to TRBJ1-1, with D possibly TRBD1 on 5 matching bases. CDR1 SGHDT and CDR2 YYEEEE come from the germline V gene. Trimming pared 6 bases from V and 6 bases from J, leaving 15 bases between. CDR3 length: 13 amino acids. The CDR3 DNA reads as TGTGCCAGCATCCGGACCGGGACCGCTGAAGCTTTCTTT. It encodes CASIRTGTAEAFF.

This clone is a singleton in its sample. V and J are TRBV19 and TRBJ1-5, with D possibly matching TRBD1 (6 bases). The ends were cut back, 6 bases at V and 11 bases at J, with 14 bases in the middle. Germline lookup yields CDR1 LNHDA and CDR2 SQIVND (reference sequence). The CDR3 is made up of 12 amino acids. CDR3 amino acids: CASSGDGGTQHF. Written as DNA, the CDR3 is TGTGCCAGTAGCGGAGACGGGGGCACCCAGCATTTT.

The V and J genes are TRBV5-6 and TRBJ2-7; 10 positions agree with TRBD2. Germline-derived CDR1 and CDR2 are SGHDT and YYEEEE. J gave up 4 bases and V 1 base, and 17 bases lay outside the gene matches. CDR3 length: 19 residues. The CDR3 region is CASSLYSFSGLAGVYEQYV. The CDR3 region has the DNA TGTGCCAGCAGCTTGTATAGCTTTAGCGGCCTAGCGGGGGTTTACGAGCAGTACGTC.

This clone was picked up a small number of times. The rearrangement joins TRBV7-2 to TRBJ1-2, with D unclear. Germline V gives CDR1 SGHTA, CDR2 FQGNSA. Between the trimmed V and J ends, which lost 2 bases and 4 bases, there was a span of 11 bases. The CDR3 loop spans 14 amino acids. CDR3: CASSLSQISYGYTF. DNA of the CDR3: TGTGCCAGCAGCTTAAGCCAGATATCCTATGGCTACACCTTC.

The chain is built from TRBV5-4 and TRBJ2-3, with 7 positions matching TRBD2. The CDR3 consists of 13 residues. Trimming removed 4 bases from V and 6 bases from J; junction bases left unmatched: 5. Looked up from germline, CDR1 is SGHNT and CDR2 is YYREEE (reference sequence). The chain's CDR3 is CASSNAGGDTQYF. The CDR3 bases are TGTGCCAGCAGCAACGCCGGGGGGGATACGCAGTATTTT. The whole variable domain, filled in from reference TRBV5-4 and TRBJ2-3, reads ETGVTQSPTHLIKTRGQQVTLRCSSQSGHNTVSWYQQALGQGPQFIFQYYREEENGRGNFPPRFSGLQFPNYSSELNVNALELDDSALYLCASSNAGGDTQYFGPGTRLTVL.

The chain combines TRBV12-5 with TRBJ2-3; 8 nucleotides line up with TRBD1. The CDR3 totals 14 residues. V lost 4 bases and J lost 8; bases outside the gene matches: 8. Germline V gene lookup returns CDR1 LGHNT and CDR2 FRNRAP. CDR3 residues: CASGYQGAQVTQYF. CDR3 nucleotides: TGTGCTAGTGGTTACCAGGGGGCCCAGGTTACGCAGTATTTT.

The chain is built from TRBV28 and TRBJ2-3; no firm D call. Germline V lookup: CDR1 MDHEN, CDR2 SYDVKM. The CDR3 runs to 13 residues. V was clipped by 5 bases and J by 2 bases, with 8 bases between them. CDR3 loop: CASSQPFTDTQYF. Here the CDR3 DNA reads TGTGCCAGCAGTCAACCCTTCACAGATACGCAGTATTTT.

J is TRBJ1-1 and V is TRBV28; a possible D gene is TRBD1 (5 bases). Germline values: CDR1 MDHEN, CDR2 SYDVKM. The CDR3 consists of 13 residues. Trimming left V 11 bases short and J 4 bases short, with 17 bases between. The CDR3 sequence is CAGSGTLGTEAFF. The DNA for the CDR3 is TGTGCCGGGAGCGGGACCCTCGGCACTGAAGCTTTCTTT.

This clone was counted only a few times. V usage is TRBV25-1 and J usage is TRBJ1-1; D gene unclear. From germline, CDR1 is MGHDK and CDR2 SYGVNS. V lost 1 base and J lost 7, with 7 bases in between. The CDR3 has 12 residues. The CDR3 DNA reads as TGTGCCAGCAGTGAATTGGCGGGTGAAGCTTTCTTT. Protein: CASSELAGEAFF. The full variable domain, rest sourced from reference TRBV25-1 and TRBJ1-1, is EADIYQTPRYLVIGTGKKITLECSQTMGHDKMYWYQQDPGMELHLIHYSYGVNSTEKGDLSSESTVSRIRTEHFPLTLESARPSHTSQYLCASSELAGEAFFGQGTRLTVV.

The V gene is TRBV13, the J gene TRBJ2-1, with D perhaps given as TRBD1 or TRBD2 (5 bases each). In germline, CDR1 is PRHDT, CDR2 FYEKMQ (reference sequence). This CDR3 region has 17 residues. V lost 5 bases, J lost 3 bases, and 20 bases lay in between. CDR3 residues: CASSARFRGTDYNEQFF. In DNA, the CDR3 is TGTGCCAGCAGCGCCCGATTCCGAGGGACGGACTACAATGAGCAGTTCTTC. Full variable domain (missing parts from reference TRBV13 and TRBJ2-1): AAGVIQSPRHLIKEKRETATLKCYPIPRHDTVYWYQQGPGQDPQFLISFYEKMQSDKGSIPDRFSAQQFSDYHSELNMSSLELGDSALYFCASSARFRGTDYNEQFFGPGTRLTVL.